This TCR beta chain derives from a study of cytomegalovirus exposure and HLA in healthy donors. Study results and limitations: Reported performance of the classifier showed diagnosis of cytomegalovirus status with high specificity and sensitivity. When a later analysis compared HLA-associated TCR beta chains with equally common others, the HLA-associated chains turned out to be more clonally expanded and to have lower generation probabilities.

This CDR3 has 15 amino acids. V was trimmed by 5 bases and J by 2 bases, leaving 16 bases between them. CDR1 is SQVTM and CDR2 is ANQGSEA in the germline V gene. In its sample, this clone was seen a few times. Antigen: not known. PCR primers comprised 60 Vbeta and 13 Jbeta primers. Only in-frame clones appear in the TCRdb table, and some are missing; sequencing was by immunoSEQ multiplex PCR. Among roughly 200,000 clones listed, around three quarters were seen once. Material: PBMCs. The chain combines TRBV29-1 with TRBJ1-5, with D tentatively TRBD1 (5 bases). The TCR originated in a man aged 35 to 55 in good health and CMV-seronegative. Here the CDR3 DNA reads TGCAGCGTTACCACGGGGGGTTTGGGCAATCAGCCCCAGCATTTT. Translation gives CSVTTGGLGNQPQHF.